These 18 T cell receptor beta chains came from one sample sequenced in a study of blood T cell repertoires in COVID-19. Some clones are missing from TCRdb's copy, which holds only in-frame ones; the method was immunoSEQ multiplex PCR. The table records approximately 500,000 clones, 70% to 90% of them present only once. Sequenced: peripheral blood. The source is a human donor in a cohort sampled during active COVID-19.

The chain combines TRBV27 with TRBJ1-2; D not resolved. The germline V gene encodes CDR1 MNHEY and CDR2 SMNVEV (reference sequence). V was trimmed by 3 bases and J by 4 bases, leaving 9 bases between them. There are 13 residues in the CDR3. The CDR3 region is CASSLSGSYGYTF. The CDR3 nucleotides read TGTGCCAGCAGTTTGTCCGGTAGCTATGGCTACACCTTC.

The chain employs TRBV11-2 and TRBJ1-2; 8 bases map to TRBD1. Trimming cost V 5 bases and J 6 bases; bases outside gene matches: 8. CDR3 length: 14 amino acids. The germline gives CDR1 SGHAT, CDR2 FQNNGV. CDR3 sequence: CASSLFGQGNGYTF. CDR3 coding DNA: TGTGCCAGCAGCCTATTTGGACAGGGAAATGGCTACACCTTC. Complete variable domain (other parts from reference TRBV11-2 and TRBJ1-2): EAGVAQSPRYKIIEKRQSVAFWCNPISGHATLYWYQQILGQGPKLLIQFQNNGVVDDSQLPKDRFSAERLKGVDSTLKIQPAKLEDSAVYLCASSLFGQGNGYTFGSGTRLTVV.

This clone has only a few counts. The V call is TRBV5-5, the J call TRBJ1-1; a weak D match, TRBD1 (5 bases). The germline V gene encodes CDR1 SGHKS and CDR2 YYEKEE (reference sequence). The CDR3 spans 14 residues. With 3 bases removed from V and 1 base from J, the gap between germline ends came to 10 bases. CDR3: CASSWGVENTEAFF. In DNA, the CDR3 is TGTGCCAGCAGCTGGGGGGTAGAGAACACTGAAGCTTTCTTT.

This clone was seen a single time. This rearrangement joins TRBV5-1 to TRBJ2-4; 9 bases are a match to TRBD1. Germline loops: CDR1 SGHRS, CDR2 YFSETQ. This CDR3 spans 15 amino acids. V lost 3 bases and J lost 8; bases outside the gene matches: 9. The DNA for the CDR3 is TGCGCCAGCAGCTATACAGGGGGCGCGGGGGACATTCAGTACTTC. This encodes CASSYTGGAGDIQYF. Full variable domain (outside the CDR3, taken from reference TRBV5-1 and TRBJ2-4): KAGVTQTPRYLIKTRGQQVTLSCSPISGHRSVSWYQQTPGQGLQFLFEYFSETQRNKGNFPGRFSGRQFSNSRSEMNVSTLELGDSALYLCASSYTGGAGDIQYFGAGTRLSVL.

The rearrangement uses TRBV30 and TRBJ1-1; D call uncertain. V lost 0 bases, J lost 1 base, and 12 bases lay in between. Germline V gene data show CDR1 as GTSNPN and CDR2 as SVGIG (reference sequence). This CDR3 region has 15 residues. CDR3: CAWSVLGAGNTEAFF. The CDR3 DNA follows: TGTGCCTGGAGTGTACTAGGAGCGGGGAACACTGAAGCTTTCTTT.

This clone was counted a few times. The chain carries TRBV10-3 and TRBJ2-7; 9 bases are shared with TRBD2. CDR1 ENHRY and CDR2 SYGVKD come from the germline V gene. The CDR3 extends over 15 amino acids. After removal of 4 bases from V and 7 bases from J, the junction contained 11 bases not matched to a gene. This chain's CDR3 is CAISGSGSRGGEQYF. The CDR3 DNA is TGTGCCATCAGTGGTAGCGGGAGTAGGGGGGGGGAGCAGTACTTC.

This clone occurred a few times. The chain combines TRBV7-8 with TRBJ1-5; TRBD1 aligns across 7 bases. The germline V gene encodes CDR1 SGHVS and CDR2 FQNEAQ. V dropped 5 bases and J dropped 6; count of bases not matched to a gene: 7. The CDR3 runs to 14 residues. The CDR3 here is CASSIEQGRQPQHF. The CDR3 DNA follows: TGTGCCAGCAGCATCGAACAGGGGCGTCAGCCCCAGCATTTT.

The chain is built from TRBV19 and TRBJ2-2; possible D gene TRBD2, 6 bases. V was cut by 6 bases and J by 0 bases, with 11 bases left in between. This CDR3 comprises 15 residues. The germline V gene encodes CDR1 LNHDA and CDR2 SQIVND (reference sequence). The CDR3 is CASRGGAPNTGELFF. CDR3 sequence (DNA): TGTGCCAGTAGGGGCGGGGCTCCGAACACCGGGGAGCTGTTTTTT.

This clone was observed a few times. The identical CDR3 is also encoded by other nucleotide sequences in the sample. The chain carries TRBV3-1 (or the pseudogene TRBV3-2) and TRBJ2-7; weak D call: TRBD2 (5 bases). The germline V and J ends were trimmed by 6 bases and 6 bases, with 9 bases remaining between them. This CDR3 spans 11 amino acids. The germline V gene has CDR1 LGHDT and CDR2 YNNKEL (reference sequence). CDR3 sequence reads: CASSLRGEQYF. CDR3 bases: TGTGCCAGCAGTCTCCGGGGCGAGCAGTACTTC.

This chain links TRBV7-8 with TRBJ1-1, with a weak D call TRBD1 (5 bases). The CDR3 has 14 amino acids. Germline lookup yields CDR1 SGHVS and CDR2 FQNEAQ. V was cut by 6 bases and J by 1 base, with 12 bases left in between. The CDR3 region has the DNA TGTGCCAGCAGTTGGACGGACACGAACACTGAAGCTTTCTTT. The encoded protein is CASSWTDTNTEAFF.

The CDR3 region is CASSEEAGGLVTNTGELFF. DNA of the CDR3: TGTGCCAGCAGTGAAGAAGCGGGTGGGCTCGTGACGAACACCGGGGAGCTGTTTTTT. The V gene is TRBV6-1, the J gene TRBJ2-2, with TRBD2 as a possible D gene (6 bases). This CDR3 has 19 amino acids. The V end lost 1 base, the J end lost 0 bases, and 18 bases lay between the germline ends. Germline-derived CDR1 and CDR2 are MNHNS and SASEGT.

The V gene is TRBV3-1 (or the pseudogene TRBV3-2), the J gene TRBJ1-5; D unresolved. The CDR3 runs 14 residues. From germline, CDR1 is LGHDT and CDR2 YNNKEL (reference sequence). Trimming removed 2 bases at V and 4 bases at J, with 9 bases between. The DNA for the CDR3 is TGTGCCAGCAGCCAAAGTTCGGGGAATCAGCCCCAGCATTTT. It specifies CASSQSSGNQPQHF.

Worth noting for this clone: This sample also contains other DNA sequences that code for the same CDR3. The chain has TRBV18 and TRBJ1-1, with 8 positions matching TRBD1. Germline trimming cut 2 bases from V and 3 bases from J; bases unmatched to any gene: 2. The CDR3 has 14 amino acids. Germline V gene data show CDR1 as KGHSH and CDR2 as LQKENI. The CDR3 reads CASSPSTGDTEAFF. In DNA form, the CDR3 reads TGTGCCAGCTCACCATCGACAGGGGACACTGAAGCTTTCTTT.

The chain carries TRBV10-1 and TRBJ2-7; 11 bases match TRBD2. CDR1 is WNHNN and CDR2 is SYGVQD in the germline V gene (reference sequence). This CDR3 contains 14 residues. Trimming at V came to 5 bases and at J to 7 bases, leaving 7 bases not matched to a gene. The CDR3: CASSIAGGLGEQYF. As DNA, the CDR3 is TGCGCCAGCAGTATAGCGGGAGGGCTCGGAGAGCAGTACTTC.

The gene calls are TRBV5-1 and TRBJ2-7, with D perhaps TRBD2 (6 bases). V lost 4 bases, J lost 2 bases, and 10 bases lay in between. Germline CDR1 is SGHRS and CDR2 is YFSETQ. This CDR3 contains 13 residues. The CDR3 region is CASSRTGAYEQYF. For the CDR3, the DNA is TGCGCCAGCAGCAGGACGGGGGCCTACGAGCAGTACTTC.

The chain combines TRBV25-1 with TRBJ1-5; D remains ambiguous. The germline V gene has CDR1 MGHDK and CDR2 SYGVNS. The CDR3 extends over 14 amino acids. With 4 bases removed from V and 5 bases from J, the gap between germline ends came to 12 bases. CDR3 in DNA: TGTGCCAGCAGTGGCTTCGGGGATCATCAGCCCCAGCATTTT. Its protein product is CASSGFGDHQPQHF.

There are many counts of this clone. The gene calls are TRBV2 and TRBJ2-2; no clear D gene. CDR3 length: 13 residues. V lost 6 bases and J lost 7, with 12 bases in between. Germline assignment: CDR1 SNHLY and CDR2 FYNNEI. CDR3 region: CASSRQVDGELFF. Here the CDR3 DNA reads TGTGCCAGCAGCCGGCAGGTCGACGGGGAGCTGTTTTTT.

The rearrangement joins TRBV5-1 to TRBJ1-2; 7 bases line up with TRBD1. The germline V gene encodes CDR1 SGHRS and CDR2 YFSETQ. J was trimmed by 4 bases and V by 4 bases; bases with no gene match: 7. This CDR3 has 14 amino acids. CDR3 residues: CASSPGTAIYGYTF. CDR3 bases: TGCGCCAGCAGCCCGGGGACAGCAATCTATGGCTACACCTTC. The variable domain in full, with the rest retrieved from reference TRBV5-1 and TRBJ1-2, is KAGVTQTPRYLIKTRGQQVTLSCSPISGHRSVSWYQQTPGQGLQFLFEYFSETQRNKGNFPGRFSGRQFSNSRSEMNVSTLELGDSALYLCASSPGTAIYGYTFGSGTRLTVV.